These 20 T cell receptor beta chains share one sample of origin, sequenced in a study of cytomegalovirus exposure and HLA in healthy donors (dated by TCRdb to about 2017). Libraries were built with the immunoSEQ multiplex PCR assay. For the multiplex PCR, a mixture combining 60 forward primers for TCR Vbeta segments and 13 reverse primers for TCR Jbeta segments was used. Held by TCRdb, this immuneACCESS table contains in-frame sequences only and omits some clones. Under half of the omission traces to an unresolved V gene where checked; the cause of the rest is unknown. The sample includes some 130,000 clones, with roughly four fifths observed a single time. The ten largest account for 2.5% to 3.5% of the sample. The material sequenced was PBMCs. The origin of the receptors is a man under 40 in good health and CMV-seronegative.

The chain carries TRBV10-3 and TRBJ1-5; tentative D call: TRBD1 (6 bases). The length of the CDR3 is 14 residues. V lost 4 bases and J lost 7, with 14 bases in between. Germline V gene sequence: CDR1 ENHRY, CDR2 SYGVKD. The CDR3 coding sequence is TGTGCCATCAGTGTATCACAGGGAAACCAGCCCCAGCATTTT. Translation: CAISVSQGNQPQHF.

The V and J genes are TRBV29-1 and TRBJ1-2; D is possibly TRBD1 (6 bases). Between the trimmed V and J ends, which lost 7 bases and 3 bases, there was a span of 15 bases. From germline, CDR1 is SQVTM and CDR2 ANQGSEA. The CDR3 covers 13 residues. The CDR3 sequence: CSAIGQQYYGYTF. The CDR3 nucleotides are TGCAGCGCTATAGGACAGCAATACTATGGCTACACCTTC. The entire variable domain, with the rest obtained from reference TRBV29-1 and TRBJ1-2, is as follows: SAVISQKPSRDICQRGTSLTIQCQVDSQVTMMFWYRQQPGQSLTLIATANQGSEATYESGFVIDKFPISRPNLTFSTLTVSNMSPEDSSIYLCSAIGQQYYGYTFGSGTRLTVV.

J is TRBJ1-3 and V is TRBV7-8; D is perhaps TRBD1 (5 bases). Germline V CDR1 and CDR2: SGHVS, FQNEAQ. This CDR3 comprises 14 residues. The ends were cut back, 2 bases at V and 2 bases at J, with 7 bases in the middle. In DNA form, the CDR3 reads TGTGCCAGCAGCTTACAGGGCGCTGGAAACACCATATATTTT. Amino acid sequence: CASSLQGAGNTIYF.

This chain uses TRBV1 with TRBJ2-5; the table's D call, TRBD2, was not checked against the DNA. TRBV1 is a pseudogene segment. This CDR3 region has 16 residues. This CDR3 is CTSSQDRRERGETQYF. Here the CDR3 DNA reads TGCACCAGCAGCCAAGATAGGCGGGAGCGAGGAGAGACCCAGTACTTC.

The CDR3 region is CASSFRGPNTEAFF. The CDR3 DNA is TGTGCCAGCAGTTTCAGGGGACCGAACACTGAAGCTTTCTTT. J is TRBJ1-1 and V is TRBV2; a weak D match, TRBD1 (6 bases). Germline V gene data show CDR1 as SNHLY and CDR2 as FYNNEI. CDR3 length equals 14 residues. V was cut by 5 bases and J by 1 base, with 11 bases left in between.

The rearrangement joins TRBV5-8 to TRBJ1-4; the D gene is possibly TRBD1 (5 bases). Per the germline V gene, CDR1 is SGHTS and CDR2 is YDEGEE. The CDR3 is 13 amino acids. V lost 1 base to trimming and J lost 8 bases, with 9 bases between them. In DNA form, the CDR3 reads TGTGCCAGCAGCTTGCAGGGTTTCGAAAAACTGTTTTTT. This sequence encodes CASSLQGFEKLFF.

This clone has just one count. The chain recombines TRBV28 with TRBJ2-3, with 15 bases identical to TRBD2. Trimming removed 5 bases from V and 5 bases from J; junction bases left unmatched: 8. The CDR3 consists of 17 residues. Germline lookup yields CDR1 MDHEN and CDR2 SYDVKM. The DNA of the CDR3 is TGTGCCAGCAGTCGTGGGGGACTAGCGGGAGGAGGAGATACGCAGTATTTT. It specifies CASSRGGLAGGGDTQYF.

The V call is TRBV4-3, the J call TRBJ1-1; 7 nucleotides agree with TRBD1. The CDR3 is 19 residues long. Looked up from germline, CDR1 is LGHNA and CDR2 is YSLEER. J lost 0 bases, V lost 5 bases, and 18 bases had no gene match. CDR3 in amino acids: CASSEQGARQGSMNTEAFF. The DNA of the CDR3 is TGCGCCAGCAGCGAACAAGGCGCCCGACAGGGAAGCATGAACACTGAAGCTTTCTTT.

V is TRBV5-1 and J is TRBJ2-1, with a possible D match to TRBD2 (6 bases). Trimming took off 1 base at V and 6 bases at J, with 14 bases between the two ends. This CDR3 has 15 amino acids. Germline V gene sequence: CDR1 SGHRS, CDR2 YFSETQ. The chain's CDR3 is CASSLTGALVNEQFF. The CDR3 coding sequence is TGCGCCAGCAGCTTGACGGGAGCCTTGGTCAATGAGCAGTTCTTC.

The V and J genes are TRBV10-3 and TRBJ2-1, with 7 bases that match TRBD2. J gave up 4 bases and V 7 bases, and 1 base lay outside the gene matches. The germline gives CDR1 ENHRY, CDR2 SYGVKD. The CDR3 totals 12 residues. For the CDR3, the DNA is TGTGCCATCACGGGGGGTTACAATGAGCAGTTCTTC. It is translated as CAITGGYNEQFF.

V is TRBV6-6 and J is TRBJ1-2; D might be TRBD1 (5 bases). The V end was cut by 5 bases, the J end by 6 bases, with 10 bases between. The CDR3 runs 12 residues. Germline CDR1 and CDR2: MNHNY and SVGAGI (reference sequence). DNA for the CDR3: TGTGCCAGCAGTCTCCAGGGAAATGGCTACACCTTC. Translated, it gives CASSLQGNGYTF.

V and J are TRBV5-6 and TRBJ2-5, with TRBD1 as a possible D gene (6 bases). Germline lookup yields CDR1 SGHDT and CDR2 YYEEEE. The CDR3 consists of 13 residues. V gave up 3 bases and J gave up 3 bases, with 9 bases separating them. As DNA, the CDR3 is TGTGCCAGCAGCTCATGGACAGAAGAGACCCAGTACTTC. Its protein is CASSSWTEETQYF. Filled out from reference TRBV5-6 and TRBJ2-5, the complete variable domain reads DAGVTQSPTHLIKTRGQQVTLRCSPKSGHDTVSWYQQALGQGPQFIFQYYEEEERQRGNFPDRFSGHQFPNYSSELNVNALLLGDSALYLCASSSWTEETQYFGPGTRLLVL.

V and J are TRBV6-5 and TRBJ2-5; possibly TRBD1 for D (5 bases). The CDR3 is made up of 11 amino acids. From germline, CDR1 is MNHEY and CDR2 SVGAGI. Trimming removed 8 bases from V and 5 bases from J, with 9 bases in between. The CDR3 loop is CASAQGETQYF. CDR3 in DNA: TGTGCCAGCGCCCAGGGTGAGACCCAGTACTTC.

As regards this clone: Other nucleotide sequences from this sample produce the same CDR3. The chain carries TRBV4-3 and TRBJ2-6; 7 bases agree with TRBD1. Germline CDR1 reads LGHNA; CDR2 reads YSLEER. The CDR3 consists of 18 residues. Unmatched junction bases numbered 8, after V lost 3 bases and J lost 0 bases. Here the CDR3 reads CASSQRQGPISGANVLTF. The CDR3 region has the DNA TGCGCCAGCAGCCAGCGACAGGGACCTATCTCTGGGGCCAACGTCCTGACTTTC.

Here the CDR3 DNA reads TGTGCCAGCAGCTCGGGGATTGAAGCTTTCTTT. The encoded protein is CASSSGIEAFF. The chain links TRBV7-9 to TRBJ1-1, with D unresolved. V was trimmed by 4 bases and J by 7 bases, leaving 7 bases between them. The CDR3 has 11 amino acids. Per the germline V gene, CDR1 is SEHNR and CDR2 is FQNEAQ (reference sequence). The full variable domain, rest sourced from reference TRBV7-9 and TRBJ1-1, is DTGVSQNPRHKITKRGQNVTFRCDPISEHNRLYWYRQTLGQGPEFLTYFQNEAQLEKSRLLSDRFSAERPKGSFSTLEIQRTEQGDSAMYLCASSSGIEAFFGQGTRLTVV.

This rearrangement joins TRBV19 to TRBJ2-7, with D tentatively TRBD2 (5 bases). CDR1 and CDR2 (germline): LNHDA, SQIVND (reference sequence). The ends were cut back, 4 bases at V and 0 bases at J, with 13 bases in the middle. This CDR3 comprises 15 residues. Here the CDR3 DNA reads TGTGCCAGTAGTACCCGGACTGCTAACTCCTACGAGCAGTACTTC. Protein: CASSTRTANSYEQYF. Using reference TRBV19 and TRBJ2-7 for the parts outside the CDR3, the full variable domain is DGGITQSPKYLFRKEGQNVTLSCEQNLNHDAMYWYRQDPGQGLRLIYYSQIVNDFQKGDIAEGYSVSREKKESFPLTVTSAQKNPTAFYLCASSTRTANSYEQYFGPGTRLTVT.

The CDR3 DNA sequence: TGTGCCAGCAGTCTAGCGGGAGTTATTCCCTACGAGCAGTACTTC. Translation gives CASSLAGVIPYEQYF. The chain recombines TRBV7-9 with TRBJ2-7; TRBD2 matches 10 bases. The CDR3 contains 15 residues. CDR1 is SEHNR, CDR2 FQNEAQ, per germline (reference sequence). V lost 6 bases and J lost 2; bases outside the gene matches: 7.

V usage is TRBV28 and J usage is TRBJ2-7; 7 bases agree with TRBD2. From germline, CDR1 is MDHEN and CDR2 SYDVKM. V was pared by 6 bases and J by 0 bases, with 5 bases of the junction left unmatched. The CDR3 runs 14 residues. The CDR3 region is CASRPGGSSYEQYF. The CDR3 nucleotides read TGTGCCAGCAGGCCCGGCGGGAGCTCCTACGAGCAGTACTTC.

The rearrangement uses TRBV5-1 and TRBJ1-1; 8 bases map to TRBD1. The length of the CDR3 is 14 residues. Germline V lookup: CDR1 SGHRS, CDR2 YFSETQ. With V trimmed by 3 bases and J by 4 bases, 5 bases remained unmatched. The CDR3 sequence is CASSSTTGGTEAFF. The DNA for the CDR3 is TGCGCCAGCAGCTCCACAACAGGGGGCACTGAAGCTTTCTTT.

The DNA for the CDR3 is TGCGCCAGCAGCTTGACGGGAGGGAACTATGGCTACACCTTC. Translated, it gives CASSLTGGNYGYTF. The rearrangement links TRBV5-1 to TRBJ1-2; D remains unclear. This CDR3 has 14 residues. Germline CDR1 is SGHRS and CDR2 is YFSETQ. Trimming stripped 1 base from V and 2 bases from J, with 9 bases between.